These 20 T cell receptor beta chains were all obtained from the same sample, sequenced in a study of T cell repertoires in cytomegalovirus infection. What these receptors recognize is not known. TCRdb called the reads again in MiXCR, with one record for every CDR3 protein. The repertoire has roughly 120,000 distinct CDR3 sequences, around 31% of them found once; the top ten carry 40% to 45%. The sample consisted of CD8+ T cells from cultured PBMCs, taken from culture after CMV antigen stimulation. The receptors come from a human donor in good health (CMV status not recorded). Some clones in this sample may be carry-over from other donors' samples.

This clonotype was recorded many times. The genes are TRBV7-9 and TRBJ1-1, with TRBD1 matching over 7 bases. This CDR3 region has 18 residues. In germline, CDR1 is SEHNR, CDR2 FQNEAQ (reference sequence). J gave up 1 base and V 5 bases, and 16 bases lay outside the gene matches. This CDR3 is CASSPRQGSVSTNTEAFF. Here the CDR3 DNA reads TGTGCCAGCAGCCCCAGACAGGGTTCGGTCTCAACGAACACTGAAGCTTTCTTT.

The gene calls are TRBV11-2 and TRBJ2-4; D is perhaps TRBD1 or TRBD2 (5 bases each). The CDR3 totals 15 residues. CDR1 and CDR2 (germline): SGHAT, FQNNGV. Trimming cost V 3 bases and J 3 bases, with 12 bases left between them. The CDR3 DNA is TGTGCCAGCAGCTTTTCCGGGGACCTCAAAAACATTCAGTACTTC. It translates to CASSFSGDLKNIQYF.

This chain connects TRBV3-1 to TRBJ2-3, with D possibly being TRBD2 (6 bases). V shed 0 bases and J shed 2 bases, with 21 bases lying between them. Per germline, CDR1 LGHDT and CDR2 YNNKEL (reference sequence). The CDR3 contains 19 residues. CDR3 bases: TGTGCCAGCAGCCAAGATGGGGCTAGCGTAAACCTTTTCACAGATACGCAGTATTTT. It codes for CASSQDGASVNLFTDTQYF.

This clonotype has more than one count but fewer than ten. This chain uses TRBV10-2 with TRBJ2-5; 7 bases agree with TRBD2. Trimming took 6 bases from V and 5 from J; bases not matched to a gene: 18. Germline V gene lookup returns CDR1 WSHSY and CDR2 SAAADI. The CDR3 length is 17 residues. For the CDR3, the DNA is TGCGCCAGCAGGGACCGGGCGGGGTTCTCCGGGAGGGAGACCCAGTACTTC. Its translation is CASRDRAGFSGRETQYF.

The chain combines TRBV4-1 with TRBJ2-3; D is undetermined. This CDR3 comprises 15 residues. Per the germline V gene, CDR1 is MGHRA and CDR2 is YSYEKL. V lost 2 bases to trimming and J lost 5 bases, with 14 bases between them. The CDR3 reads CASSQLQRHEDTQYF. In DNA, the CDR3 is TGCGCCAGCAGCCAACTCCAGCGACACGAAGATACGCAGTATTTT.

A few counts support this clonotype. This chain links TRBV6-1 with TRBJ1-1; D is unclear. The CDR3 runs 15 residues. Germline values: CDR1 MNHNS, CDR2 SASEGT. The V end lost 5 bases, the J end lost 5 bases, and 18 bases lay between the germline ends. The CDR3 nucleotides are TGTGCCAGCAGTCTACGGACGGTGGTAGCGACTGAAGCTTTCTTT. It yields the protein CASSLRTVVATEAFF.

The chain joins TRBV19 to TRBJ1-1; D possibly corresponds to TRBD1 (5 bases). Germline CDR1 is LNHDA and CDR2 is SQIVND (reference sequence). With 5 bases removed from V and 0 bases from J, the gap between germline ends came to 13 bases. The CDR3 loop spans 15 amino acids. The DNA of the CDR3 is TGTGCCAGTAGTTACGGGGGTCTCTTGAACACTGAAGCTTTCTTT. Its translation is CASSYGGLLNTEAFF.

This clonotype was counted at least ten times. The V call is TRBV2, the J call TRBJ2-2; unclear D gene. The CDR3 sequence is 13 residues long. The germline V gene encodes CDR1 SNHLY and CDR2 FYNNEI. V was shortened by 6 bases and J by 3 bases, with 8 bases between the two germline ends. CDR3 amino acids: CASRMIDTGELFF. The CDR3 DNA sequence: TGTGCCAGCAGGATGATAGACACCGGGGAGCTGTTTTTT.

The V and J genes are TRBV7-9 and TRBJ2-5, with 14 bases matching TRBD2. The length of the CDR3 is 17 residues. V was pared by 5 bases and J by 1 base, with 6 bases of the junction left unmatched. The germline V gene encodes CDR1 SEHNR and CDR2 FQNEAQ (reference sequence). The CDR3 DNA follows: TGTGCCAGCAGCGTGGGACTAGCGGGGGCGATCCAAGAGACCCAGTACTTC. The encoded protein is CASSVGLAGAIQETQYF.

The chain combines TRBV2 with TRBJ2-6; D is perhaps TRBD1 (5 bases). The CDR3 spans 17 residues. The germline V and J ends were trimmed by 2 bases and 0 bases, with 11 bases remaining between them. Germline CDR1 reads SNHLY; CDR2 reads FYNNEI. The CDR3 region is CASSERGESSGANVLTF. The DNA of the CDR3 is TGTGCCAGCAGTGAAAGGGGCGAGAGCTCTGGGGCCAACGTCCTGACTTTC.

This clonotype showed up many times. This rearrangement joins TRBV6-6 to TRBJ2-3, with TRBD2 identical over 7 bases. Germline V gene lookup returns CDR1 MNHNY and CDR2 SVGAGI (reference sequence). The CDR3 is 18 amino acids. V shed 2 bases and J 6 bases; nucleotides not matched to a gene: 17. The CDR3 nucleotides read TGTGCCAGCAGTTACCCCTCCCCTCATAAGCGGGGAGCCGATACGCAGTATTTT. Translation gives CASSYPSPHKRGADTQYF.

This chain uses TRBV7-2 with TRBJ2-7; D is possibly TRBD1 (6 bases). Trimming removed 1 base at V and 2 bases at J, with 15 bases between. The CDR3 runs to 16 residues. The germline CDR1 and CDR2 sequences are SGHTA and FQGNSA. The CDR3 nucleotides are TGTGCCAGCAGCTTAGGAGGATACAGGGAACCCTACGAGCAGTACTTC. Protein: CASSLGGYREPYEQYF.

The genes are TRBV4-1 and TRBJ2-1; 11 bases agree with TRBD2. Looked up from germline, CDR1 is MGHRA and CDR2 is YSYEKL. There are 16 residues in the CDR3. V gave up 5 bases and J gave up 0 bases; unmatched junction bases: 3. CDR3 coding DNA: TGCGCCAGCAGCTCTAGCGGGGGGTTCTCCTACAATGAGCAGTTCTTC. Translating it yields CASSSSGGFSYNEQFF.

V usage is TRBV13 and J usage is TRBJ1-1, with D possibly matching TRBD1 (6 bases). V was clipped by 5 bases and J by 0 bases, with 13 bases between them. This CDR3 spans 15 amino acids. Germline CDR1 and CDR2: PRHDT and FYEKMQ (reference sequence). As DNA, the CDR3 is TGTGCCAGCAGCCTTCGGACAGCAATGAACACTGAAGCTTTCTTT. Translating it yields CASSLRTAMNTEAFF. Looking up the rest from reference TRBV13 and TRBJ1-1 gives the full variable domain: AAGVIQSPRHLIKEKRETATLKCYPIPRHDTVYWYQQGPGQDPQFLISFYEKMQSDKGSIPDRFSAQQFSDYHSELNMSSLELGDSALYFCASSLRTAMNTEAFFGQGTRLTVV.

The chain recombines TRBV6-6 with TRBJ2-5, with 7 nucleotides matching TRBD1. The trim removed 1 base at V and 1 base at J, leaving 0 bases unmatched. Germline V gene sequence: CDR1 MNHNY, CDR2 SVGAGI (reference sequence). CDR3 size: 14 residues. CDR3 region: CASSYWDSQETQYF. CDR3 nucleotide sequence: TGTGCCAGCAGTTACTGGGACAGCCAAGAGACCCAGTACTTC.

The table lists this clonotype with a few counts. The chain joins TRBV19 to TRBJ2-1, with no clear D. Per the germline V gene, CDR1 is LNHDA and CDR2 is SQIVND (reference sequence). Trimming left V 3 bases short and J 8 bases short, with 5 bases between. The CDR3 has 11 residues. The CDR3 DNA reads TGTGCCAGTAGTATGGGCGATGAGCAGTTCTTC. It encodes CASSMGDEQFF. Complete variable domain (other parts from reference TRBV19 and TRBJ2-1): DGGITQSPKYLFRKEGQNVTLSCEQNLNHDAMYWYRQDPGQGLRLIYYSQIVNDFQKGDIAEGYSVSREKKESFPLTVTSAQKNPTAFYLCASSMGDEQFFGPGTRLTVL.

The chain links TRBV20-1 to TRBJ2-2; no firm D call. The CDR3 runs 15 residues. V was pared by 1 base and J by 2 bases, with 11 bases between. The V gene's germline CDR1 is DFQATT and CDR2 SNEGSKA (reference sequence). CDR3 nucleotides: TGCAGTGCTAGAGTTTTGGTGCAAAACACCGGGGAGCTGTTTTTT. The encoded protein is CSARVLVQNTGELFF.

The chain combines TRBV5-4 with TRBJ1-1; 7 bases map to TRBD1. Germline V gene lookup returns CDR1 SGHNT and CDR2 YYREEE (reference sequence). Unmatched junction bases numbered 4, after V lost 4 bases and J lost 1 base. The CDR3 is 14 residues long. CDR3: CASSHGTENTEAFF. Written as DNA, the CDR3 is TGTGCCAGCAGCCACGGGACAGAGAACACTGAAGCTTTCTTT.

This clonotype was observed a few times. The V and J genes are TRBV3-1 and TRBJ2-2; D call uncertain. Between the trimmed V and J ends, which lost 1 base and 5 bases, there was a span of 14 bases. This CDR3 contains 16 residues. Germline V gene data show CDR1 as LGHDT and CDR2 as YNNKEL (reference sequence). CDR3 sequence reads: CASSQVDGMRTGELFF. The CDR3, as DNA: TGTGCCAGCAGCCAAGTGGACGGAATGCGTACCGGGGAGCTGTTTTTT.

The V and J genes are TRBV6-5 and TRBJ1-1, with D perhaps TRBD1 (5 bases). This CDR3 is built from 15 residues. Germline V gives CDR1 MNHEY, CDR2 SVGAGI. V was cut by 6 bases and J by 1 base, with 15 bases left in between. The CDR3 protein is CASRPRWDANTEAFF. DNA for the CDR3: TGTGCCAGCAGGCCACGGTGGGACGCGAACACTGAAGCTTTCTTT.